Listed below are T cell receptor beta chains from one sample, sequenced in a study of cytomegalovirus exposure and HLA in healthy donors. The table came from immunoSEQ multiplex PCR; TCRdb's copy has only in-frame clones and leaves some out. Seen here are more than 110,000 clones, roughly four fifths observed once, and the top ten hold about 15%. Specimen: PBMCs. The receptors come from a human donor in good health. The CDR3 runs from the conserved cysteine through the conserved F or W. A D gene is named only where the DNA matches it firmly. A row's size may be missing; if present it is once, few, many or a size class.

d_call: .; clone_size: .; j_call: TRBJ1-2; v_call: TRBV6-1; cdr3_aa: CASPIERGYGYTF; cdr3_nt: TGTGCCAGCCCCATCGAAAGGGGCTATGGCTACACCTTC
d_call: .; clone_size: .; j_call: TRBJ1-1; v_call: TRBV19; cdr3_aa: CASSNPLQGKNTEAFF; cdr3_nt: TGTGCCAGTTCCAACCCTCTACAGGGCAAGAACACTGAAGCTTTCTTT
d_call: .; clone_size: few; j_call: TRBJ2-6; v_call: TRBV6-4; cdr3_aa: CASSDSPGSSGANVLTF; cdr3_nt: TGTGCCAGCAGTGACTCCCCGGGGAGCTCTGGGGCCAACGTCCTGACTTTC
d_call: .; clone_size: .; j_call: TRBJ2-4; v_call: TRBV5-4; cdr3_aa: CASSSQGGQNIQYF; cdr3_nt: TGTGCCAGCAGCTCGCAGGGCGGCCAAAACATTCAGTACTTC
d_call: TRBD1; clone_size: .; j_call: TRBJ1-2; v_call: TRBV28; cdr3_aa: CASSLDRGFYGYTF; cdr3_nt: TGTGCCAGCAGTCTGGACAGGGGGTTTTATGGCTACACCTTC
d_call: .; clone_size: .; j_call: TRBJ1-4; v_call: TRBV6-6; cdr3_aa: CASRPSEGVGEKLFF; cdr3_nt: TGTGCCAGCAGACCCTCAGAGGGGGTCGGGGAAAAACTGTTTTTT
d_call: .; clone_size: .; j_call: TRBJ1-6; v_call: TRBV7-6; cdr3_aa: CASSFLNSPLHF; cdr3_nt: TGTGCCAGCAGCTTCCTTAATTCACCCCTCCACTTT
d_call: .; clone_size: .; j_call: TRBJ2-7; v_call: TRBV6-1; cdr3_aa: CASSRDIYEQYF; cdr3_nt: TGTGCCAGCAGTCGGGACATCTACGAGCAGTACTTC
d_call: .; clone_size: .; j_call: TRBJ2-3; v_call: TRBV4-2; cdr3_aa: CASSQGSVPTDTQYF; cdr3_nt: TGTGCCAGCAGCCAAGGAAGCGTCCCCACAGATACGCAGTATTTT
d_call: TRBD1; clone_size: .; j_call: TRBJ1-2; v_call: TRBV7-9; cdr3_aa: CASSLGGTEVNYGYTF; cdr3_nt: TGTGCCAGCAGCTTAGGAGGGACAGAAGTTAACTATGGCTACACCTTC
d_call: .; clone_size: .; j_call: TRBJ2-7; v_call: TRBV9; cdr3_aa: CASSPGHYDEQYF; cdr3_nt: TGTGCCAGCAGCCCGGGACATTACGACGAGCAGTACTTC
d_call: .; clone_size: few; j_call: TRBJ1-6; v_call: TRBV6-5; cdr3_aa: CASSLGFGYRSPLHF; cdr3_nt: TGTGCCAGCAGTTTAGGCTTCGGCTACAGGTCACCCCTCCACTTT
d_call: TRBD1; clone_size: .; j_call: TRBJ1-2; v_call: TRBV10-2; cdr3_aa: CASRKDREFYGYTF; cdr3_nt: TGCGCCAGCAGAAAGGACAGGGAATTCTATGGCTACACCTTC
d_call: TRBD2; clone_size: once; j_call: TRBJ2-5; v_call: TRBV11-2; cdr3_aa: CASRRTSGRQETQYF; cdr3_nt: TGTGCCAGCAGGCGGACTAGCGGGCGCCAAGAGACCCAGTACTTC
d_call: TRBD1; clone_size: .; j_call: TRBJ1-2; v_call: TRBV13; cdr3_aa: CASTTGQGYGYTF; cdr3_nt: TGTGCCAGCACTACCGGACAGGGCTATGGCTACACCTTC
d_call: .; clone_size: .; j_call: TRBJ2-1; v_call: TRBV19; cdr3_aa: CASSMGGYYNEQFF; cdr3_nt: TGTGCCAGTAGTATGGGCGGGTACTACAATGAGCAGTTCTTC
d_call: .; clone_size: .; j_call: TRBJ2-1; v_call: TRBV5-8; cdr3_aa: CASSQWWTALSSYNEQFF; cdr3_nt: TGTGCCAGCAGCCAATGGTGGACTGCCCTTAGCTCCTACAATGAGCAGTTCTTC
d_call: .; clone_size: once; j_call: TRBJ2-7; v_call: TRBV27; cdr3_aa: CASSLLSSYEQYF; cdr3_nt: TGTGCCAGCAGTTTGCTTAGCTCCTACGAGCAGTACTTC
d_call: TRBD2; clone_size: .; j_call: TRBJ2-2; v_call: TRBV6-5; cdr3_aa: CASSLREGRTGELFF; cdr3_nt: TGTGCCAGCAGTTTACGGGAGGGCCGCACCGGGGAGCTGTTTTTT
d_call: .; clone_size: .; j_call: TRBJ2-1; v_call: TRBV9; cdr3_aa: CASSVAANGGNEQFF; cdr3_nt: TGTGCCAGCAGCGTAGCGGCAAACGGGGGAAATGAGCAGTTCTTC
d_call: TRBD1; clone_size: few; j_call: TRBJ1-5; v_call: TRBV10-3; cdr3_aa: CAIQRDREGNQPQHF; cdr3_nt: TGTGCCATTCAACGGGACAGGGAAGGCAATCAGCCCCAGCATTTT
d_call: TRBD2; clone_size: few; j_call: TRBJ2-1; v_call: TRBV27; cdr3_aa: CASSPLAGGDNEQFF; cdr3_nt: TGTGCCAGCAGTCCACTAGCGGGGGGGGACAATGAGCAGTTCTTC
d_call: .; clone_size: .; j_call: TRBJ2-2; v_call: TRBV11-3; cdr3_aa: CASSSILNANTGELFF; cdr3_nt: TGTGCCAGCAGCTCTATACTGAACGCGAACACCGGGGAGCTGTTTTTT
d_call: .; clone_size: .; j_call: TRBJ2-3; v_call: TRBV21-1; cdr3_aa: CASSKGGTSATPSTDTQYF; cdr3_nt: TGTGCCAGCAGCAAGGGTGGGACTAGCGCGACCCCTAGCACAGATACGCAGTATTTT
d_call: TRBD1; clone_size: .; j_call: TRBJ1-5; v_call: TRBV4-1; cdr3_aa: CASSLADRGGQPQHF; cdr3_nt: TGCGCCAGCAGCCTAGCCGACAGGGGTGGGCAGCCCCAGCATTTT
d_call: TRBD1; clone_size: .; j_call: TRBJ1-1; v_call: TRBV19; cdr3_aa: CASLKRTGLNMNTEAFF; cdr3_nt: TGTGCCAGTTTAAAACGGACAGGGCTTAACATGAACACTGAAGCTTTCTTT
d_call: TRBD2; clone_size: .; j_call: TRBJ2-3; v_call: TRBV5-4; cdr3_aa: CASSLGLAGGRDTQYF; cdr3_nt: TGTGCCAGCAGCTTGGGTTTGGCGGGAGGGCGTGATACGCAGTATTTT
d_call: TRBD2; clone_size: .; j_call: TRBJ2-1; v_call: TRBV9; cdr3_aa: CASSVGLAGDRINEQFF; cdr3_nt: TGTGCCAGCAGCGTGGGACTAGCGGGAGACCGAATCAATGAGCAGTTCTTC
d_call: TRBD1; clone_size: .; j_call: TRBJ1-1; v_call: TRBV12-5; cdr3_aa: CASGLGQGVIRPFF; cdr3_nt: TGTGCTAGTGGTCTGGGACAGGGCGTTATCAGACCTTTCTTT
d_call: .; clone_size: .; j_call: TRBJ1-1; v_call: TRBV9; cdr3_aa: CASSATIAGTEAFF; cdr3_nt: TGTGCCAGCAGCGCTACAATTGCGGGCACTGAAGCTTTCTTT
d_call: .; clone_size: .; j_call: TRBJ2-7; v_call: TRBV11-2; cdr3_aa: CASSLGAAGLSEQYF; cdr3_nt: TGTGCCAGCAGCTTAGGGGCAGCGGGCCTTTCCGAGCAGTACTTC
d_call: TRBD1; clone_size: .; j_call: TRBJ2-7; v_call: TRBV28; cdr3_aa: CATALPTGGSYEQYF; cdr3_nt: TGTGCCACCGCTCTCCCTACAGGGGGCAGTTACGAGCAGTACTTC
d_call: .; clone_size: .; j_call: TRBJ2-7; v_call: TRBV7-6; cdr3_aa: CASSDRNIAGRVGSFYEQYF; cdr3_nt: TGTGCCAGCAGCGATAGGAACATTGCGGGGAGAGTCGGATCTTTCTACGAGCAGTACTTC
d_call: .; clone_size: .; j_call: TRBJ1-5; v_call: TRBV27; cdr3_aa: CASSLWAVNQPQHF; cdr3_nt: TGTGCCAGCAGTTTATGGGCAGTGAATCAGCCCCAGCATTTT
d_call: TRBD1; clone_size: .; j_call: TRBJ2-7; v_call: TRBV27; cdr3_aa: CASSYHRDRGYEQYF; cdr3_nt: TGTGCCAGCAGTTACCACCGGGACAGGGGTTACGAGCAGTACTTC
d_call: TRBD1; clone_size: .; j_call: TRBJ2-6; v_call: TRBV7-2; cdr3_aa: CASSSGQGGANVLTF; cdr3_nt: TGTGCCAGCAGTTCCGGACAGGGTGGGGCCAACGTCCTGACTTTC
d_call: TRBD1; clone_size: once; j_call: TRBJ1-5; v_call: TRBV19; cdr3_aa: CASSWGQGDQPQHF; cdr3_nt: TGTGCCAGTAGTTGGGGACAGGGTGATCAGCCCCAGCATTTT
d_call: .; clone_size: .; j_call: TRBJ1-4; v_call: TRBV18; cdr3_aa: CASSPGATNEKLFF; cdr3_nt: TGTGCCAGCTCACCGGGCGCAACTAATGAAAAACTGTTTTTT
d_call: .; clone_size: .; j_call: TRBJ1-2; v_call: TRBV30; cdr3_aa: CATTQGGGYTF; cdr3_nt: TGTGCCACTACACAGGGTGGTGGCTACACCTTC
d_call: .; clone_size: .; j_call: TRBJ1-5; v_call: TRBV10-3; cdr3_aa: CAISESGRGGGQPQHF; cdr3_nt: TGTGCCATCAGTGAGTCCGGGCGCGGGGGTGGTCAGCCCCAGCATTTT
d_call: .; clone_size: .; j_call: TRBJ2-7; v_call: TRBV2; cdr3_aa: CASSDSSGGYEQYF; cdr3_nt: TGTGCCAGCAGTGATAGTAGCGGCGGATACGAGCAGTACTTC
d_call: .; clone_size: .; j_call: TRBJ2-3; v_call: TRBV30; cdr3_aa: CAWSPPRGAGAGTQYF; cdr3_nt: TGTGCCTGGAGTCCCCCCCGGGGGGCGGGAGCGGGCACGCAGTATTTT
d_call: .; clone_size: few; j_call: TRBJ1-1; v_call: TRBV15; cdr3_aa: CATRPGEGTEAFF; cdr3_nt: TGTGCCACCAGGCCAGGGGAGGGCACTGAAGCTTTCTTT